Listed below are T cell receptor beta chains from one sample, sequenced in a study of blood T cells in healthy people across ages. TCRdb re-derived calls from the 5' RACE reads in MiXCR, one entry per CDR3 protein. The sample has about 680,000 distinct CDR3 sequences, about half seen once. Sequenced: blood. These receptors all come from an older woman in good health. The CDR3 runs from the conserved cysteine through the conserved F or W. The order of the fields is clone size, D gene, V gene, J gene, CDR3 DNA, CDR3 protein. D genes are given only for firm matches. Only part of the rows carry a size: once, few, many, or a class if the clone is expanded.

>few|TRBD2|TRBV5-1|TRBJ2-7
TGCGCCAGCAGCTTGGGAACTAGCGAAACCTACGAGCAGTACTTC
CASSLGTSETYEQYF
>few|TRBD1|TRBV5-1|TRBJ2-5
TGCGCCAGCAGCTTGGAACCGGGACAGGGGAGATCGCAGTACTTC
CASSLEPGQGRSQYF
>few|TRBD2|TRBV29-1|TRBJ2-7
TGCAGCGTTGTTAAGGCTAGCGGTACAGACGAGCAGTACTTC
CSVVKASGTDEQYF
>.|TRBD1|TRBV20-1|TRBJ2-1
TGCAGTGCTCCAGACAGGGTGCTCACCAATGAGCAGTTCTTC
CSAPDRVLTNEQFF
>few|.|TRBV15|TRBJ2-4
TGTGCCACCAGCAGACCTACCCCAACGGGAGCCAAAAACATTCAGTACTTC
CATSRPTPTGAKNIQYF
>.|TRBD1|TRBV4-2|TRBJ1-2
TGTGCCAGCAGCAAGGGACAGAGGGCGGGTGGCTACACCTTC
CASSKGQRAGGYTF
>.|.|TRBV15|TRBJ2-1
TGTGCCACCAGCAGAGGGGGGAGGGACATACTCAATGAGCAGTTCTTC
CATSRGGRDILNEQFF
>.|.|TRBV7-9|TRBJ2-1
TGTGCCAGCAGCTTGAGACTCAACTACAATGAGCAGTTCTTC
CASSLRLNYNEQFF
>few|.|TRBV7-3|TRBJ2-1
TGTGCCAGCAGCTTTAACAGGGACGGTGAGCAGTTCTTC
CASSFNRDGEQFF
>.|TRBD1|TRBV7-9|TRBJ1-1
TGTGCCAGCAGTATAACAGGGGGCACTGAAGCTTTCTTT
CASSITGGTEAFF
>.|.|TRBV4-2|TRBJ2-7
TGTGCCAGCAGCCAAAGAGGCCGAACAGGGGAGGACGAGCAGTACTTC
CASSQRGRTGEDEQYF
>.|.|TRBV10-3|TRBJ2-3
TGTGCCATCAGTGAGCCGCCCCATACGCAGTATTTT
CAISEPPHTQYF
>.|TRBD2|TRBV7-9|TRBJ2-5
TGTGCCAGCAGTTTGACTAGCGGGAAAGGAGAGACCCAGTACTTC
CASSLTSGKGETQYF
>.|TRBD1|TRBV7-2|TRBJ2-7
TGTGCCAGCAGATCGGGACAGTATCTCAATGAGCAGTACTTC
CASRSGQYLNEQYF
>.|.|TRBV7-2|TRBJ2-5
TGTGCCAGCAGCTTAACTAGGACGTCAAGCGACCAGTACTTC
CASSLTRTSSDQYF
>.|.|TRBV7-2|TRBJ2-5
TGTGCCAGCAGCTTGCAGGGTGGGAGTGAGACCCAGTACTTC
CASSLQGGSETQYF
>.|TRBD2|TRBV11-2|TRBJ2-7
TGTGCCAGCAGCTCCTTGGGCGGGAGGAAGTACGAGCAGTACTTC
CASSSLGGRKYEQYF
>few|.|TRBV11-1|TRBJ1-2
TGTGCCAGCAGCTTAGAAACAGCCTATGGCTACACCTTC
CASSLETAYGYTF
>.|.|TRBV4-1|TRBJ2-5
TGCGCCAGCAGCCAAGATACCGGGTGGAAGGAGACCCAGTACTTC
CASSQDTGWKETQYF
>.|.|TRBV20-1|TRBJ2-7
TGCAGTGCTAGAGGGGGTGCGGGCTCCTACAATGAGCAGTACTTC
CSARGGAGSYNEQYF
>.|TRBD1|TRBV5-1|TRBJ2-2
TGCGCCAGCAGCTCCGACAGGGGAAACACCGGGGAGCTGTTTTTT
CASSSDRGNTGELFF
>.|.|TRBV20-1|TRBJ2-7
TGCAGTGCCCCGACACGGGGGAACACCTACGAGCAGTACTTC
CSAPTRGNTYEQYF